These T cell receptor beta chains were read from a single sample in a study of T cell changes during pregnancy in multiple sclerosis. The protocol was immunoSEQ multiplex PCR, while the TCRdb copy is restricted to in-frame clones and leaves out a portion. The sample includes about 70,000 clones, approximately 92% of them seen just once. The sequencing here drew on peripheral blood, taken in the third trimester of pregnancy. The receptors originated from a female donor with multiple sclerosis, enrolled in a pregnancy study. The CDR3 runs from the conserved cysteine through the conserved F or W. The D gene is left open where the match is weak. Some rows mark clone size as missing; the rest say once, few, many or name a class of expanded clone.

J | V | size | D | CDR3 | DNA
TRBJ1-4 | TRBV4-1 | once | NA | CASSRTGVNGKLFF | TGCGCCAGCAGCCGGACGGGGGTTAACGGAAAACTGTTTTTT
TRBJ1-5 | TRBV15 | NA | NA | CATSRDRNRVRQPQHF | TGTGCCACCAGCAGAGATCGGAACAGGGTGCGTCAGCCCCAGCATTTT
TRBJ2-7 | TRBV4-1 | NA | TRBD1 | CASSQGLERQGDSYEQYF | TGCGCCAGCAGCCAAGGTCTCGAAAGACAGGGGGATTCCTACGAGCAGTACTTC
TRBJ1-2 | TRBV5-4 | NA | NA | CASNCLPGKTYGYTF | TGTGCCAGCAATTGCTTACCAGGAAAGACCTATGGCTACACCTTC
TRBJ1-1 | TRBV6-6 | NA | TRBD1 | CASSLAGTGGTEAFF | TGTGCCAGCAGTTTAGCCGGGACAGGGGGGACTGAAGCTTTCTTT
TRBJ2-7 | TRBV6-1 | NA | NA | CASALASGPYEQYF | TGTGCCAGCGCCTTAGCAAGCGGACCCTACGAGCAGTACTTC
TRBJ1-2 | TRBV19 | NA | TRBD1 | CASRQPEGAVYGYTF | TGTGCCAGTCGACAGCCTGAGGGGGCCGTCTATGGCTACACCTTC
TRBJ1-3 | TRBV11-2 | NA | TRBD1 | CASSYRGQGNTIYF | TGTGCCAGCAGCTACAGGGGGCAAGGAAACACCATATATTTT
TRBJ2-3 | TRBV28 | NA | NA | CASSLVQDTQYF | TGTGCCAGCAGTTTAGTACAGGATACGCAGTATTTT
TRBJ2-1 | TRBV7-2 | NA | NA | CASSLKLGKNEQFF | TGTGCCAGCAGCTTAAAACTTGGTAAGAATGAGCAGTTCTTC
TRBJ2-4 | TRBV6-5 | NA | NA | CASSYSFAGQPNIQYF | TGTGCCAGCAGTTACTCGTTTGCGGGACAGCCAAACATTCAGTACTTC
TRBJ1-4 | TRBV5-4 | NA | TRBD1 | CASGVGTGEGNEKLFF | TGTGCCAGCGGCGTGGGGACAGGGGAGGGTAATGAAAAACTGTTTTTT
TRBJ2-7 | TRBV14 | NA | TRBD1 | CASSPGGRIVLYEQYF | TGTGCCAGCAGCCCAGGGGGACGCATCGTCCTCTACGAGCAGTACTTC
TRBJ1-3 | TRBV9 | NA | TRBD1 | CASSLRDRFEMVGNTIYF | TGTGCCAGCAGCCTACGGGACAGGTTCGAAATGGTCGGAAACACCATATATTTT
TRBJ2-7 | TRBV6-1 | NA | NA | CASSDVEGVEQYF | TGTGCCAGCAGTGATGTAGAAGGGGTCGAGCAGTACTTC
TRBJ2-1 | TRBV28 | NA | TRBD2 | CASSFEAGGPWEQFF | TGTGCCAGCAGTTTTGAAGCGGGAGGGCCTTGGGAGCAGTTCTTC
TRBJ1-4 | TRBV30 | NA | NA | CAWGGGNGEKLFF | TGTGCCTGGGGGGGAGGCAACGGTGAAAAACTGTTTTTT
TRBJ2-7 | TRBV28 | NA | TRBD2 | CASRTGLADTYEQYF | TGTGCCAGCAGGACCGGACTAGCGGATACCTACGAGCAGTACTTC
TRBJ2-5 | TRBV11-1 | NA | TRBD2 | CASSLQRETETQYF | TGTGCCAGCAGCTTACAGCGGGAGACAGAGACCCAGTACTTC
TRBJ1-3 | TRBV7-9 | NA | NA | CASSLGTVASGNTIYF | TGTGCCAGCAGCTTAGGGACAGTAGCCTCTGGAAACACCATATATTTT
TRBJ2-5 | TRBV28 | NA | NA | CASSPGPGVTQYF | TGTGCCAGCAGTCCGGGCCCGGGGGTGACCCAGTACTTC
TRBJ2-3 | TRBV29-1 | NA | TRBD2 | CSVIRLAGAPDTQYF | TGCAGCGTGATTAGACTAGCGGGAGCGCCAGATACGCAGTATTTT
TRBJ2-2 | TRBV27 | NA | NA | CASSYDRYLNTGELFF | TGTGCCAGCAGTTACGACAGATACCTGAACACCGGGGAGCTGTTTTTT
TRBJ1-2 | TRBV6-6 | NA | TRBD1 | CASSWDRNYGYTF | TGTGCCAGCAGTTGGGACAGGAACTATGGCTACACCTTC
TRBJ1-2 | TRBV7-9 | NA | NA | CASSFGGRGDGYTF | TGTGCCAGCAGCTTCGGGGGGCGCGGAGATGGCTACACCTTC
TRBJ2-7 | TRBV7-9 | NA | TRBD1 | CASNDREGPYEQYF | TGTGCCAGCAACGACAGGGAAGGGCCCTACGAGCAGTACTTC
TRBJ2-5 | TRBV5-8 | NA | TRBD2 | CASRRSGAARETQYF | TGTGCCAGCAGAAGGAGCGGGGCTGCTCGGGAGACCCAGTACTTC
TRBJ2-3 | TRBV30 | NA | NA | CARGADTDTQYF | TGTGCCAGAGGAGCGGACACAGATACGCAGTATTTT
TRBJ2-7 | TRBV28 | NA | TRBD1 | CASRGQGTHEQYF | TGTGCCAGCAGGGGACAGGGTACCCACGAGCAGTACTTC
TRBJ1-2 | TRBV6-1 | NA | NA | CASSDRPIYGYTF | TGTGCCAGCAGCGACAGACCCATCTATGGCTACACCTTC
TRBJ2-4 | TRBV30 | NA | TRBD1 | CAWSVSGGIGNIQYF | TGTGCCTGGAGTGTCTCAGGGGGCATAGGAAACATTCAGTACTTC